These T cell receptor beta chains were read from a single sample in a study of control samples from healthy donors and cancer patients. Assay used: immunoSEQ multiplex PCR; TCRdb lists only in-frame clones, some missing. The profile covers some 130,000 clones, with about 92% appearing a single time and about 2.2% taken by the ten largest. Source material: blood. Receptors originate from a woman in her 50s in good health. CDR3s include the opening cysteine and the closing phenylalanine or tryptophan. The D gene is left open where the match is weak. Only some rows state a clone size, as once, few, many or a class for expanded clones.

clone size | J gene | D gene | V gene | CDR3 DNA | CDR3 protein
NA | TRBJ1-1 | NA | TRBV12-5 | TGTGCTAGTGGTGGGGGCTCTGAAGCTTTCTTT | CASGGGSEAFF
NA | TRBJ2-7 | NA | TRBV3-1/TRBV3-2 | TGTGCCAGCAGCCAAGGCACTACTAGACTCTACGAGCAGTACTTC | CASSQGTTRLYEQYF
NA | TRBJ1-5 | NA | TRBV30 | TGTGCCTGGAGTGTACGAGGGGCAGAGCCCCAGCATTTT | CAWSVRGAEPQHF
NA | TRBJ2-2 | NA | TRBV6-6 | TGTGCCAGCAGTCGCAGCCTAAGGCCCGCGAACACCGGGGAGCTGTTTTTT | CASSRSLRPANTGELFF
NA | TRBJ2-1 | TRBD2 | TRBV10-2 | TGCGCCAGCAGTGAGGTTCTAGCGGGAAAGCAGTTCTTC | CASSEVLAGKQFF
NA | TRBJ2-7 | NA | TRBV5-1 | TGCGCCAGCAGCTTGATACAGGCCCACGAGCAGTACTTC | CASSLIQAHEQYF
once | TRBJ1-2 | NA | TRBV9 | TGTGCCAGCAGCGCGGGACATGGGGATGGCTACACCTTC | CASSAGHGDGYTF
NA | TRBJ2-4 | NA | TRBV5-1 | TGCGCCAGCAGCTCCGGCGGGACAGTGACCTTTTTAGCCAAAAACATTCAGTACTTC | CASSSGGTVTFLAKNIQYF
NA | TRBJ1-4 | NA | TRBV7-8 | TGTGCCAGCAGCGTCGCCAGGGGCTCGGAAGGACTGTTTTTT | CASSVARGSEGLFF
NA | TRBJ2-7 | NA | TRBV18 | TGTGCCAGCTCCTCCGGGGCCGAGCAGTACTTC | CASSSGAEQYF
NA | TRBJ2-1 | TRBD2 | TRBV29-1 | TGCAGCGTTGAAGGAGGACTAGCGGAATACAATGAGCAGTTCTTC | CSVEGGLAEYNEQFF
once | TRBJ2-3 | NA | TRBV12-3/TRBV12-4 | TGTGCCAGCACTCCGACTGGGGATACGCAGTATTTT | CASTPTGDTQYF
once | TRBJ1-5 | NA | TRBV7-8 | TGTGCCAGCAGCAATGGGGTGGAACAGCCCCAGCATTTT | CASSNGVEQPQHF
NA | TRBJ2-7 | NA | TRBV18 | TGTGCCAGCTTGCCCTCGACCCGGGCCGCCTACGAGCAGTACTTC | CASLPSTRAAYEQYF
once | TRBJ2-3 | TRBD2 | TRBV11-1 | TGTGCCAGCAGCTCGGGGTTTAGCGGGAGCCCCGATACGCAGTATTTT | CASSSGFSGSPDTQYF
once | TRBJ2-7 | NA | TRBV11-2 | TGTGCCAGCAGCTTAGTACAAGGGAATGATGGCGAGCAGTACTTC | CASSLVQGNDGEQYF
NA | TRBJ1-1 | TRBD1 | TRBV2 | TGTGCCAGCAAATCGGACAGGGGTGGGATGGCTGAAGCTTTCTTT | CASKSDRGGMAEAFF
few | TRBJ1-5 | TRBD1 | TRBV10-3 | TGTGCCATCAGGCCGACAGGGTTCAATCAGCCCCAGCATTTT | CAIRPTGFNQPQHF
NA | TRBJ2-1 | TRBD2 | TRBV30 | TGTGCCTGGACCAGACCAAGCGGGAGCTCCTACAATGAGCAGTTCTTC | CAWTRPSGSSYNEQFF
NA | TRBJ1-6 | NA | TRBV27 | TGTGCCAGCAGTTTTTCGGGGGAGAGGTCACCCCTCCACTTT | CASSFSGERSPLHF
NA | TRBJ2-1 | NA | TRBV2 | TGTGCCAGCAAGGGCTCCTACAATGAGCAGTTCTTC | CASKGSYNEQFF
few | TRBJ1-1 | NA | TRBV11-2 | TGTGCCAGCAGCTTAAGCCCGAACACTGAAGCTTTCTTT | CASSLSPNTEAFF
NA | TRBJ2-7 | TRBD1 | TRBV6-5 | TGTGCCAGCAGTAAGGACAGGGCCTACGAGCAGTACTTC | CASSKDRAYEQYF
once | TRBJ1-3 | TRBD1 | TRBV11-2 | TGTGCCAGCAGCCCACCACAGGGGCGAGGAAACACCATATATTTT | CASSPPQGRGNTIYF
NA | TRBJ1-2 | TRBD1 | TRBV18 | TGTGCCAGCTCAAAGGGACAGGGGGGCTACACCTTC | CASSKGQGGYTF
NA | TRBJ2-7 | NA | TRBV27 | TGTGCCAGCAGTTGGGGGGGGGCTGTGTACGAGCAGTACTTC | CASSWGGAVYEQYF
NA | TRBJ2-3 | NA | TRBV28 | TGTGCCAGCAGTTCCCCAACAGATACGCAGTATTTT | CASSSPTDTQYF
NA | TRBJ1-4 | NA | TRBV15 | TGTGCCAGTCGAGGGGAGGGTGGTGAAAAACTGTTTTTT | CASRGEGGEKLFF
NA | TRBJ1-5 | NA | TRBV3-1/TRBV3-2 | TGTGCCAGCAGCCAAGGAATGGTGGCAGGCCACAATCAGCCCCAGCATTTT | CASSQGMVAGHNQPQHF